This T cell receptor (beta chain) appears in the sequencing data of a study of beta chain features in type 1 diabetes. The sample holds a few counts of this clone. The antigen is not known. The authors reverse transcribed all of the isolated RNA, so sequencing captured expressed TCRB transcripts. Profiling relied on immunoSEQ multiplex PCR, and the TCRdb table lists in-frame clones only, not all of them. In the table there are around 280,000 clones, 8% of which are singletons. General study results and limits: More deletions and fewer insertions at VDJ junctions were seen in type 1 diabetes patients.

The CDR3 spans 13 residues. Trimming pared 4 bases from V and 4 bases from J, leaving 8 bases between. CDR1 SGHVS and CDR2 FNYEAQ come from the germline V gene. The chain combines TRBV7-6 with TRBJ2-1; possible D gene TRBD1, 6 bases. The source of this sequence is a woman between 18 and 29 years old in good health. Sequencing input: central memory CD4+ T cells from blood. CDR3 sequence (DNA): TGTGCCAGCAGCTCCGGACAGTACAATGAGCAGTTCTTC. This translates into CASSSGQYNEQFF.